Presented here are 27 T cell receptor beta chains from one specimen sequenced in a study of human T cells and chemical hapten exposure. TCRdb used MiXCR to reprocess the RACE reads, holding one entry per CDR3 protein. The sample contains about 380,000 distinct CDR3 sequences, 5.1% of which appear only once. Described time point: pre-sensitization, week 0. Treatment in this sample: therapeutic diphenylcyclopropenone sensitization with weekly scalp DPC. Source: whole blood, taken in connection with sensitization to the hapten diphenylcyclopropenone (DPC). The receptors were sampled from a woman aged 45-60 years with alopecia areata. Some clones in this sample may be carry-over from other donors' samples.

V gene TRBV2 combines with J gene TRBJ1-1; 7 nucleotides match TRBD1. This CDR3 region has 10 residues. V was clipped by 7 bases and J by 10 bases; unmatched bases: 3. Per germline, CDR1 SNHLY and CDR2 FYNNEI. The CDR3 DNA reads as TGTGCCAGCACGTGGGACAGAGCTTTCTTT. Protein product: CASTWDRAFF.

The CDR3 coding sequence is TGTGCCAGCAGTGCAGGACGGTGGTTTAACACTGAAGCTTTCTTT. Translation gives CASSAGRWFNTEAFF. The chain is built from TRBV12-3 or TRBV12-4 and TRBJ1-1; D unresolved. The V end lost 5 bases, the J end lost 2 bases, and 15 bases lay between the germline ends. This CDR3 has 15 residues.

This clonotype was seen just once. A read error may be the cause here, since a much bigger clone is one base away. V is TRBV3-1 and J is TRBJ1-5; a possible D gene is TRBD1 (6 bases). The CDR3 covers 15 residues. Germline V gives CDR1 LGHDT, CDR2 YNNKEL (reference sequence). The CDR3 region has the DNA TGTGCCATCAGCCGGCGTGGGGGGCGCCAGGAGCCCCAGCATTTT. Encoded protein: CAISRRGGRQEPQHF.

The chain combines TRBV6-1 with TRBJ2-6; D unclear. V lost 5 bases, J lost 0 bases, and 20 bases lay in between. Looked up from germline, CDR1 is MNHNS and CDR2 is SASEGT. The CDR3 is 19 amino acids. The CDR3 reads CASSKAKTSLPSGANVLTF. DNA of the CDR3: TGTGCCAGCAGTAAGGCCAAGACTTCGCTTCCCTCTGGGGCCAACGTCCTGACTTTC.

This clonotype was counted many times. The V call is TRBV20-1, the J call TRBJ1-2; no firm D call. Per germline, CDR1 DFQATT and CDR2 SNEGSKA (reference sequence). The CDR3 is 9 amino acids. Trimming cost V 5 bases and J 6 bases, with 4 bases left between them. CDR3 sequence reads: CSAGDGYTF. Here the CDR3 DNA reads TGCAGTGCTGGTGATGGCTACACCTTC.

This clonotype was found many times. This chain uses TRBV24-1 with TRBJ2-1; D uncertain. V lost 3 bases and J 4 bases, leaving 6 bases between the germline ends. The germline gives CDR1 KGHDR, CDR2 SFDVKD. This CDR3 is built from 13 residues. As DNA, the CDR3 is TGTGCCACCAGTGATACGGAGTACAATGAGCAGTTCTTC. Translating it yields CATSDTEYNEQFF.

There are a few counts of this clonotype. V gene TRBV7-6 combines with J gene TRBJ2-7, with TRBD2 identical over 12 bases. The CDR3 sequence is 15 residues long. Germline values: CDR1 SGHVS, CDR2 FNYEAQ. J was trimmed by 6 bases and V by 5 bases; bases with no gene match: 8. The CDR3 region is CASSLGPSGRGEQYF. CDR3 nucleotides: TGTGCCAGCAGCCTAGGACCTAGCGGGAGGGGCGAGCAGTACTTC.

This clonotype showed up many times. V usage is TRBV6-2 or TRBV6-3 and J usage is TRBJ2-7; the D gene could be TRBD1 or TRBD2 (6 bases each). Trimming cost V 6 bases and J 2 bases, with 17 bases left between them. This CDR3 is 15 amino acids long. The germline CDR1 and CDR2 sequences are MNHEY and SVGEGT. CDR3 nucleotides: TGTGCCAGCAGCCGGAGGGGGACACTTACCTACGAGCAGTACTTC. Protein: CASSRRGTLTYEQYF.

This clonotype was counted at least ten times. The CDR3 nucleotides read TGCAGCGTTGGACCCGGCACCGGGGAGCTGTTTTTT. It specifies CSVGPGTGELFF. The chain is built from TRBV29-1 and TRBJ2-2; D ambiguous. Germline values: CDR1 SQVTM, CDR2 ANQGSEA. V shed 4 bases and J shed 4 bases, with 7 bases lying between them. The CDR3 consists of 12 residues.

In this sample, this clonotype turned up many times. The chain carries TRBV5-1 and TRBJ2-7; D perhaps matches TRBD2 (6 bases). CDR1 is SGHRS, CDR2 YFSETQ, per germline. The CDR3 has 15 residues. Trimming stripped 4 bases from V and 2 bases from J, with 16 bases between. CDR3 bases: TGCGCCAGCAGCGATCCCTCGCGGGGTGCCTACGAGCAGTACTTC. Translating it yields CASSDPSRGAYEQYF.

This clonotype was seen a handful of times. The chain is built from TRBV5-8 and TRBJ2-7; D is possibly TRBD1 (6 bases). This CDR3 is built from 13 residues. V gave up 4 bases and J gave up 5 bases, with 13 bases separating them. The germline V gene encodes CDR1 SGHTS and CDR2 YDEGEE. Here the CDR3 reads CASSPLAGDEQYF. CDR3 nucleotides: TGTGCCAGCAGCCCCCTAGCAGGGGACGAGCAGTACTTC.

Ten or more counts support this clonotype. V usage is TRBV5-1 and J usage is TRBJ1-5, with a possible D match to TRBD1 (5 bases). The ends were cut back, 4 bases at V and 3 bases at J, with 8 bases in the middle. The germline V gene has CDR1 SGHRS and CDR2 YFSETQ. This CDR3 region has 13 residues. The CDR3 nucleotides are TGCGCCAGCAGCCGGACACTCAATCAGCCCCAGCATTTT. It is translated as CASSRTLNQPQHF.

The gene calls are TRBV2 and TRBJ1-3, with a possible D match to TRBD1 (5 bases). CDR3 length: 13 amino acids. From germline, CDR1 is SNHLY and CDR2 FYNNEI. V dropped 11 bases and J dropped 0 bases, with 11 bases sitting between them. The CDR3 is CAEKQDSGNTIYF. The CDR3 bases are TGTGCCGAAAAACAGGACTCTGGAAACACCATATATTTT.

The V call is TRBV4-1, the J call TRBJ1-1; 7 bases fit TRBD1. The V and J ends lost 6 bases and 6 bases, in that order; junction bases with no gene match: 10. This CDR3 has 14 residues. Per germline, CDR1 MGHRA and CDR2 YSYEKL. CDR3 bases: TGCGCCAGCAGGCGTCCAGGGAGGGGGCCTGAAGCTTTCTTT. The encoded protein is CASRRPGRGPEAFF.

The table lists this clonotype with a few counts. The J gene is TRBJ2-7, the V gene TRBV11-2; D call uncertain. This CDR3 spans 13 amino acids. Between the trimmed V and J ends, which lost 0 bases and 5 bases, there was a span of 8 bases. The V gene's germline CDR1 is SGHAT and CDR2 FQNNGV. The CDR3 region is CASSLELLHEQYF. CDR3 coding DNA: TGTGCCAGCAGCTTAGAACTACTTCACGAGCAGTACTTC.

This clonotype was observed at least ten times. This chain uses TRBV2 with TRBJ2-5, with 10 nucleotides matching TRBD1. The CDR3 is 15 residues long. V lost 6 bases to trimming and J lost 5 bases; unmatched junction nucleotides: 9. In germline, CDR1 is SNHLY, CDR2 FYNNEI. This CDR3 is CASRPGQGGSETQYF. The DNA of the CDR3 is TGTGCCAGCAGACCTGGACAGGGGGGATCGGAGACCCAGTACTTC.

This clonotype was counted many times. The genes are TRBV29-1 and TRBJ1-1; D uncertain. Trimming pared 4 bases from V and 1 base from J, leaving 10 bases between. Per the germline V gene, CDR1 is SQVTM and CDR2 is ANQGSEA. The length of the CDR3 is 13 residues. The DNA for the CDR3 is TGCAGCGTTGCTCCCCGAAGGAACACTGAAGCTTTCTTT. Encoded protein: CSVAPRRNTEAFF.

Concerning this clonotype itself: Since a much larger clone is just one base distant, this may be a read error. The J gene is TRBJ2-1, the V gene TRBV15; 9 bases agree with TRBD1. This CDR3 region has 13 residues. The germline CDR1 and CDR2 sequences are LNHNV and YYDKDF (reference sequence). CDR3 protein: CTTSRTGANEQFF. The CDR3 DNA sequence: TGTACCACCAGCAGGACAGGGGCCAATGAGCAGTTCTTC.

This clonotype has a count of ten or more. This rearrangement joins TRBV29-1 to TRBJ2-3; TRBD1 agrees at 8 bases. Germline trimming cut 7 bases from V and 3 bases from J; bases unmatched to any gene: 6. The germline V gene encodes CDR1 SQVTM and CDR2 ANQGSEA. This CDR3 is 13 amino acids long. The CDR3 sequence is CSGGTGRTDTQYF. In DNA form, the CDR3 reads TGCAGCGGGGGGACAGGTAGAACAGATACGCAGTATTTT.

J is TRBJ2-2 and V is TRBV12-3 or TRBV12-4, with D perhaps assigned TRBD1 or TRBD2 (5 bases each). The V end lost 7 bases, the J end lost 6 bases, and 36 bases lay between the germline ends. This CDR3 spans 21 amino acids. CDR3 DNA: TGTGCCAGCACCGGGCCCGGGACGGCGGTCCACCGTTTTCCTGTCCCCGGGGAGCTGTTTTTT. This gives the protein CASTGPGTAVHRFPVPGELFF.

This chain joins TRBV6-1 and TRBJ1-5; D is possibly TRBD1 (5 bases). The V end was cut by 3 bases, the J end by 2 bases, with 14 bases between. This CDR3 spans 16 amino acids. Germline V gene lookup returns CDR1 MNHNS and CDR2 SASEGT. The CDR3 bases are TGTGCCAGCAGTGACAGGGAGTGGGGCGGCAATCAGCCCCAGCATTTT. Its translation: CASSDREWGGNQPQHF.

This clonotype was seen only a few times. The gene calls are TRBV4-2 and TRBJ2-7; TRBD2 matches 9 bases. V shed 1 base, J shed 6 bases, and the junction held 16 bases outside the gene matches. CDR3 length equals 18 residues. Germline-derived CDR1 and CDR2 are LGHNA and YNFKEQ. Written as DNA, the CDR3 is TGTGCCAGCAGCCAAGGAAGGTCAGCGGGAGGAAGTGAGGGCGAGCAGTACTTC. Its translation: CASSQGRSAGGSEGEQYF.

This rearrangement joins TRBV29-1 to TRBJ2-3; D is unresolved. V was pared by 1 base and J by 5 bases, with 7 bases between. CDR3 length: 12 residues. Per the germline V gene, CDR1 is SQVTM and CDR2 is ANQGSEA. The chain's CDR3 is CSVEGSGDTQYF. CDR3 bases: TGCAGCGTTGAAGGGAGTGGAGATACGCAGTATTTT.

The table lists this clonotype with a few counts. This chain joins TRBV19 and TRBJ1-2, with D perhaps TRBD1 (5 bases). Germline V gives CDR1 LNHDA, CDR2 SQIVND (reference sequence). The CDR3 spans 12 residues. With 5 bases removed from V and 7 bases from J, the gap between germline ends came to 11 bases. The CDR3 sequence: CASSQQGSGYTF. Written as DNA, the CDR3 is TGTGCCAGTAGTCAGCAGGGTAGTGGCTACACCTTC.

The sample holds many counts of this clonotype. V usage is TRBV5-1 and J usage is TRBJ2-3, with D hard to call. The germline CDR1 and CDR2 sequences are SGHRS and YFSETQ. CDR3 length: 15 amino acids. V was trimmed by 0 bases and J by 1 base, leaving 9 bases between them. This CDR3 reads CASSLDGPRTDTQYF. In nucleotides, the CDR3 is TGCGCCAGCAGCTTGGACGGGCCCCGCACAGATACGCAGTATTTT.

The chain has TRBV20-1 and TRBJ1-1; 8 positions agree with TRBD1. Germline V gene sequence: CDR1 DFQATT, CDR2 SNEGSKA (reference sequence). Germline trimming cut 2 bases from V and 1 base from J; bases unmatched to any gene: 6. The CDR3 extends over 15 amino acids. The CDR3 here is CSARSPTGENTEAFF. The CDR3 DNA reads TGCAGTGCTAGATCCCCGACAGGGGAGAACACTGAAGCTTTCTTT.

With regard to this clonotype: A much larger clone is a single base away; this may be a read error. The J gene is TRBJ2-7, the V gene TRBV29-1, with 9 bases identical to TRBD1. This CDR3 is 13 amino acids long. The V gene's germline CDR1 is SQVTM and CDR2 ANQGSEA. The CDR3 reads CRATGQGINEQYF. CDR3 DNA: TGCAGAGCGACCGGACAGGGGATAAACGAGCAGTACTTC.